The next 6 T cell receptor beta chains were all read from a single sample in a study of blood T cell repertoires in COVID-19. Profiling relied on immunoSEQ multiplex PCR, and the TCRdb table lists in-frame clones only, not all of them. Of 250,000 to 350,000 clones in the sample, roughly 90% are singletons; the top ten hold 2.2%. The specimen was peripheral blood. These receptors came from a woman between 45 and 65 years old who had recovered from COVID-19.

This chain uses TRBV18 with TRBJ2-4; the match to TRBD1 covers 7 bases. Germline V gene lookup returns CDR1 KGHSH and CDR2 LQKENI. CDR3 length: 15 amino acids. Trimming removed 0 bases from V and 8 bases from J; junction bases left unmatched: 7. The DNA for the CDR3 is TGTGCCAGCTCACCACCGGGCAGGGGGTTAGACATTCAGTACTTC. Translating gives CASSPPGRGLDIQYF.

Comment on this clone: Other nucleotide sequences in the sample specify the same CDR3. DNA for the CDR3: TGCGCCAGCAGCTTGGGGCGGCTGAACACTGAAGCTTTCTTT. Amino acid sequence: CASSLGRLNTEAFF. The rearrangement joins TRBV5-1 to TRBJ1-1; no firm D call. The germline V gene encodes CDR1 SGHRS and CDR2 YFSETQ. The V end lost 0 bases, the J end lost 0 bases, and 6 bases lay between the germline ends. The CDR3 runs 14 residues.

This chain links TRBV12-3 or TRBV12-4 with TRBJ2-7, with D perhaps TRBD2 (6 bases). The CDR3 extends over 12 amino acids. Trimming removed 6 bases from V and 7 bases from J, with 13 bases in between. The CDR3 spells CASRSGGGEQYF. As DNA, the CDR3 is TGTGCCAGCAGATCCGGTGGGGGGGAGCAGTACTTC.

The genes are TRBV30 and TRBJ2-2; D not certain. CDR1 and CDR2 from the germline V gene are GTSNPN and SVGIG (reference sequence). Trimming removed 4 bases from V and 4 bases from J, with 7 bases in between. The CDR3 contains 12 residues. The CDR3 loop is CAWTRLTGELFF. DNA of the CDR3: TGTGCCTGGACCAGGCTCACCGGGGAGCTGTTTTTT.

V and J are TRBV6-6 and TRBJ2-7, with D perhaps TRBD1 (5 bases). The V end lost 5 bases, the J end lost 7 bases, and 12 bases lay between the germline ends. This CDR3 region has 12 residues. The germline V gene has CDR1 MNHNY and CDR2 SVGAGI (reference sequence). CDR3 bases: TGTGCCAGCAGTCCTGGTTGGACAGAGCAGTACTTC. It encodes CASSPGWTEQYF.

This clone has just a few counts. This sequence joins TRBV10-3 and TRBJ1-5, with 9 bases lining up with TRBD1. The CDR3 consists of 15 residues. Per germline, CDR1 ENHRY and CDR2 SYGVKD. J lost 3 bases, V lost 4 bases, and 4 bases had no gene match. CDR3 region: CAISVGTGLNQPQHF. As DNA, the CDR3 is TGTGCCATCAGTGTAGGGACAGGGCTCAATCAGCCCCAGCATTTT.